The clone carrying this T cell receptor (beta chain) turned up a few times. Its antigen is not identified. Other DNA sequences in the sample encode the same CDR3. The sample is drawn from a study of cytomegalovirus exposure and HLA in healthy donors. The wider study: Sequencing of about 179 million T cells in an earlier analysis found 95 million to 120 million unique TCR beta sequences.

PCR used 60 Vbeta primers and 13 Jbeta primers. Original data processing: Unique TCR beta chains totaled about 78 million in a later count, with about 11 million of them shared. Libraries were prepared by immunoSEQ multiplex PCR; TCRdb keeps only in-frame clonotypes and omits some of them. The V and J calls and clone size were taken over from that table, and D and trimming were inferred from the DNA. The table records 150,000 to 200,000 clones, 80% of them present only once. Study results and limitations: Per published accounts, TCR beta sequences correctly predicted the HLA-A and HLA-B alleles of most subjects.

Sample: PBMCs. The TCR comes from a man aged 25-45 years in good health and CMV-seropositive.

The DNA of the CDR3 is TGTGCCAGCAGTTTAGCGGGACAGGGGATTCAGCCCCAGCATTTT. This translates into CASSLAGQGIQPQHF. The chain carries TRBV27 and TRBJ1-5, with TRBD1 matching 10 bases. This CDR3 has 15 amino acids. With V trimmed by 2 bases and J by 6 bases, 4 bases remained unmatched. Germline V gene sequence: CDR1 MNHEY, CDR2 SMNVEV (reference sequence).